A single sample gave rise to the 9 T cell receptor beta chains below, sequenced in a study of T-cell reconstitution after alpha-beta-depleted transplantation in children. Unique molecular identifiers were incorporated into the prepared TCRbeta library. TCRdb analysed the PCR reads with MiXCR anew, one entry per CDR3 protein. The sample shows about 500,000 distinct CDR3 sequences, roughly an eighth of them seen only once. This specimen was PBMCs, mostly from graft donor cells, taken 180 days after TCRalphabeta/CD19-depleted stem cell transplant. These TCRs come from a female patient aged 2 to 10 who had a stem cell transplant for aplastic anemia, so the T cells may come from the graft donor.

This rearrangement joins TRBV20-1 to TRBJ2-1; 8 bases are shared with TRBD2. The CDR3 loop spans 19 amino acids. Trimming took 1 base from V and 4 from J; bases not matched to a gene: 18. The germline V gene has CDR1 DFQATT and CDR2 SNEGSKA (reference sequence). The CDR3: CSARAPGLVASLLYNEQFF. CDR3 nucleotide sequence: TGCAGTGCTAGAGCCCCGGGACTAGTAGCTAGCCTCCTATACAATGAGCAGTTCTTC.

V is TRBV18 and J is TRBJ2-1; the D gene is possibly TRBD1 (6 bases). Trimming stripped 2 bases from V and 12 bases from J, with 11 bases between. The germline CDR1 and CDR2 sequences are KGHSH and LQKENI. The CDR3 spans 12 residues. Written as DNA, the CDR3 is TGTGCCAGCTCACCAAGGGGGAAGGGGCAGTTCTTC. It encodes CASSPRGKGQFF.

The V and J genes are TRBV27 and TRBJ1-2; unclear D gene. The CDR3 loop spans 14 amino acids. Trimming took off 0 bases at V and 5 bases at J, with 10 bases between the two ends. Germline CDR1 MNHEY, CDR2 SMNVEV (reference sequence). Written as DNA, the CDR3 is TGTGCCAGCAGTTTATCACGTGGGTGGTATGGCTACACCTTC. It specifies CASSLSRGWYGYTF.

This clonotype came up many times. This rearrangement joins TRBV20-1 to TRBJ1-5; D gene ambiguous. Per the germline V gene, CDR1 is DFQATT and CDR2 is SNEGSKA (reference sequence). With 5 bases removed from V and 0 bases from J, the gap between germline ends came to 11 bases. The CDR3 extends over 14 amino acids. The CDR3 loop reads CSAYSPSSNQPQHF. Here the CDR3 DNA reads TGCAGTGCTTATTCCCCCAGTAGCAATCAGCCCCAGCATTTT.

A few counts support this clonotype. The chain has TRBV4-1 and TRBJ1-2; no reliable D call. Germline assignment: CDR1 MGHRA and CDR2 YSYEKL. The CDR3 has 12 residues. Deletions cut 3 bases from V and 6 bases from J, with 8 bases between. In DNA, the CDR3 is TGCGCCAGCAGCCAGGACGGAAATGGCTACACCTTC. This gives the protein CASSQDGNGYTF.

This clonotype was found a few times. This chain joins TRBV11-2 and TRBJ1-5; 7 bases align to TRBD1. This CDR3 spans 20 amino acids. J gave up 2 bases and V 4 bases, and 20 bases lay outside the gene matches. CDR1 is SGHAT and CDR2 is FQNNGV in the germline V gene. CDR3 in DNA: TGTGCCAGCAGCTACAGGGACAGCCGTTTAAGAGATCAAGGCAATCAGCCCCAGCATTTT. It encodes CASSYRDSRLRDQGNQPQHF.

This clonotype was seen repeatedly, ten times or more. The rearrangement links TRBV27 to TRBJ2-1; D call uncertain. CDR3 length: 17 amino acids. Trimming removed 6 bases at V and 2 bases at J, with 20 bases between. The germline V gene has CDR1 MNHEY and CDR2 SMNVEV (reference sequence). The CDR3 is CASSRRPGQVTYNEQFF. The CDR3 nucleotides read TGTGCCAGCAGCCGGCGCCCTGGGCAGGTTACCTACAATGAGCAGTTCTTC.

This clonotype came up a few times. This chain connects TRBV7-2 to TRBJ2-1, with 9 bases identical to TRBD1. V gave up 4 bases and J gave up 7 bases; unmatched junction bases: 8. Germline-derived CDR1 and CDR2 are SGHTA and FQGNSA. The CDR3 is made up of 15 amino acids. CDR3 in DNA: TGTGCCAGCAGCTCCCATGGGGACAGGGTGAATGAGCAGTTCTTC. It translates to CASSSHGDRVNEQFF.

This clonotype has a handful of counts. V gene TRBV10-3 combines with J gene TRBJ2-1; TRBD2 might be the D (6 bases). The germline V and J ends were trimmed by 6 bases and 0 bases, with 15 bases remaining between them. The CDR3 is 16 amino acids. CDR1 and CDR2 (germline): ENHRY, SYGVKD. The DNA of the CDR3 is TGTGCCATCAGACCTAGCGAACTCAGCTCCTACAATGAGCAGTTCTTC. It is translated as CAIRPSELSSYNEQFF.